This T cell receptor (beta chain) was documented in a study of T cell repertoires in cytomegalovirus infection. Study summary: Used in the study were CMV epitopes, some recently identified and HLA-C-restricted, others well-studied and HLA-B-restricted. Whole-study results and caveats: HLA-C-restricted CMV clonotypes gave the most frequent clonotype in two of eight donors.

This CDR3 region has 16 residues. Germline V lookup: CDR1 SQVTM, CDR2 ANQGSEA. V was pared by 0 bases and J by 4 bases, with 6 bases of the junction left unmatched. TCRdb processed the reads anew with MiXCR; each CDR3 protein has one entry. The table includes under 200,000 distinct CDR3 sequences, about a fifth detected once. This clonotype was seen a handful of times. The antigen remains undetermined. The sample consisted of CD8+ T cells from cultured PBMCs, taken from culture after CMV antigen stimulation. This chain uses TRBV29-1 with TRBJ1-3; 10 nucleotides align to TRBD1. This TCR came from a human donor in good health (CMV status not recorded). Some clones in this sample may be carry-over from other donors' samples. For the CDR3, the DNA is TGCAGCGTTGAAGACCGACAGGGGGCGCTAGGAAACACCATATATTTT. It codes for CSVEDRQGALGNTIYF.